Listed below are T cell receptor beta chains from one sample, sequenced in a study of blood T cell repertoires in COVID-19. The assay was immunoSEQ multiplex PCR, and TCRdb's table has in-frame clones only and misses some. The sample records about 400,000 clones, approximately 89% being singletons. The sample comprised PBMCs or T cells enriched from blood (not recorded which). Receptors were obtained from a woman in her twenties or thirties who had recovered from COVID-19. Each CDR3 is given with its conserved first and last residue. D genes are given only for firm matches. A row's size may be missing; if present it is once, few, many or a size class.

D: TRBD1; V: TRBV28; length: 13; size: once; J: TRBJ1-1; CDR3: CASFDRGNTEAFF; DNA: TGTGCCAGTTTCGACAGGGGGAACACTGAAGCTTTCTTT
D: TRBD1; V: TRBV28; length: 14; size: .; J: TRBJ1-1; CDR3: CASSLHTGVSEAFF; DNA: TGTGCCAGCAGTTTACATACAGGGGTCTCTGAAGCTTTCTTT
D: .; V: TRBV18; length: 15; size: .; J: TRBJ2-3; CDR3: CASSVTGTSTDTQYF; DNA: TGTGCCAGCTCAGTGACAGGGACTAGCACAGATACGCAGTATTTT
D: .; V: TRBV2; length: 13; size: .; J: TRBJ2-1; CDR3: CATSRASYNEQFF; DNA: TGTGCCACCTCGAGAGCCTCCTACAATGAGCAGTTCTTC
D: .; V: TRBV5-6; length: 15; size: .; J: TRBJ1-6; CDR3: CASSFRGEVNSPLHF; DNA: TGTGCCAGCAGCTTTCGGGGGGAAGTTAATTCACCCCTCCACTTT
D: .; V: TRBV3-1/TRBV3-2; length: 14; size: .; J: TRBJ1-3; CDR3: CASSLGRDGNTIYF; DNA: TGTGCCAGCAGCCTCGGGAGGGATGGAAACACCATATATTTT
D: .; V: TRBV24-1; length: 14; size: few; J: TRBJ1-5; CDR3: CATSEDKSNQPQHF; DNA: TGTGCCACCAGTGAAGACAAAAGCAATCAGCCCCAGCATTTT
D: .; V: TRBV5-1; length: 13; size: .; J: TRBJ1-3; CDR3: CASSRDYGNTIYF; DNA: TGCGCCAGCAGCCGGGACTATGGAAACACCATATATTTT
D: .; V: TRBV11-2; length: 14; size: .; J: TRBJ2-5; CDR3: CASSLEHSRETQYF; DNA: TGTGCCAGCAGCTTAGAGCATAGCAGAGAGACCCAGTACTTC
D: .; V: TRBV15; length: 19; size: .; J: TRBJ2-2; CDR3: CATSRPRSLQGSNTGELFF; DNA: TGTGCCACCAGCAGACCTAGGTCATTACAGGGCTCGAACACCGGGGAGCTGTTTTTT
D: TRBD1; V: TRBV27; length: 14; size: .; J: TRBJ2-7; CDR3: CASSSGTDKNEQYF; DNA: TGTGCCAGCAGTTCCGGGACAGATAAGAACGAGCAGTACTTC
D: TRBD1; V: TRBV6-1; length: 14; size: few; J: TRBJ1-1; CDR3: CASSEAAGGTEAFF; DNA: TGTGCCAGCAGTGAAGCCGCAGGGGGCACTGAAGCTTTCTTT
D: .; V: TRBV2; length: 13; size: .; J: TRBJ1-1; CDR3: CASSTGMNTEAFF; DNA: TGTGCCAGCAGCACAGGAATGAACACTGAAGCTTTCTTT
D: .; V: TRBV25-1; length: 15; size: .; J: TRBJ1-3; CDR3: CASSDVTDSMDTIYF; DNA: TGTGCCAGCAGTGACGTGACAGATAGCATGGACACCATATATTTT
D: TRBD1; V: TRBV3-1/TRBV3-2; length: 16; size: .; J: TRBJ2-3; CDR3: CASSPRSGQGGDTQYF; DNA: TGTGCCAGCAGCCCCAGATCGGGACAGGGGGGAGATACGCAGTATTTT
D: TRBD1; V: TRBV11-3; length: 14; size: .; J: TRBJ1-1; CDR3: CASSPRGWMAEAFF; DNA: TGTGCCAGCAGCCCCAGGGGGTGGATGGCTGAAGCTTTCTTT
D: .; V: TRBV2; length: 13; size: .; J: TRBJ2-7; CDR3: CASTWTDGYEQYF; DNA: TGTGCCAGCACTTGGACAGACGGCTACGAGCAGTACTTC
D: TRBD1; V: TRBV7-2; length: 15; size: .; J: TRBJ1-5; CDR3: CASSWGTGTNQPQHF; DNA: TGTGCCAGCAGCTGGGGGACAGGCACTAATCAGCCCCAGCATTTT
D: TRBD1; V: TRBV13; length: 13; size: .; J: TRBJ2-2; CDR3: CASSRTGTGELFF; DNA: TGTGCCAGCAGCCGGACAGGGACCGGGGAGCTGTTTTTT
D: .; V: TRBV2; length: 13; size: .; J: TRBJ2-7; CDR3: CASSAGYSYEQYF; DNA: TGTGCCAGCAGTGCGGGGTACTCCTACGAGCAGTACTTC
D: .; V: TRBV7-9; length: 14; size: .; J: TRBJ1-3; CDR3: CASSLLGSGNTIYF; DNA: TGTGCCAGCAGCTTACTCGGCTCTGGAAACACCATATATTTT
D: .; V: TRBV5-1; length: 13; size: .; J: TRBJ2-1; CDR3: CASGELAVREQFF; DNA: TGCGCCAGCGGGGAACTAGCCGTCCGTGAGCAGTTCTTC
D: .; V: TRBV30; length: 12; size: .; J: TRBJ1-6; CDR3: CAWSRQNSPLHF; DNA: TGTGCCTGGAGTCGACAGAATTCACCCCTCCACTTT
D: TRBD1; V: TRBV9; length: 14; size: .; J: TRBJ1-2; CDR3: CASSGEDRGNGYTF; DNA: TGTGCCAGCAGCGGGGAGGACAGGGGGAATGGCTACACCTTC
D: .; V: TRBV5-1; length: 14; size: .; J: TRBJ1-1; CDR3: CASSSNSGFPEAFF; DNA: TGCGCCAGCAGCTCCAACTCGGGGTTCCCTGAAGCTTTCTTT
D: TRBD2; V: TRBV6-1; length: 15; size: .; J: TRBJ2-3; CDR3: CASSEMLAGADTQYF; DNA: TGTGCCAGCAGTGAAATGCTTGCGGGAGCAGATACGCAGTATTTT
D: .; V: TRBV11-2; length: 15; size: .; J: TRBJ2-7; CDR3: CASSRSEGLPYEQYF; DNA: TGTGCCAGCAGCCGTTCGGAGGGCCTTCCGTACGAGCAGTACTTC
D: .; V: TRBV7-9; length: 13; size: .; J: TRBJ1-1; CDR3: CASSYLRDTEAFF; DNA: TGTGCCAGCAGCTACTTGAGGGACACTGAAGCTTTCTTT
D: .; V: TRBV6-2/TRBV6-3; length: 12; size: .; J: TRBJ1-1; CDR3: CASSHMNTEAFF; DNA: TGTGCCAGCAGCCACATGAACACTGAAGCTTTCTTT
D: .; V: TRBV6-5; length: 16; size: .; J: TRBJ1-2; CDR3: CASSYSRSGGFYGYTF; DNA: TGTGCCAGCAGTTACTCGAGGAGTGGGGGCTTCTATGGCTACACCTTC
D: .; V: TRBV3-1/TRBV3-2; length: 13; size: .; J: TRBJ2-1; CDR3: CASSQGRSDEQFF; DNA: TGTGCCAGCAGCCAAGGACGAAGCGATGAGCAGTTCTTC
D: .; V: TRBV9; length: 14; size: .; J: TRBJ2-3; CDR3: CASSVTSNSDTQYF; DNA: TGTGCCAGCAGCGTCACTAGCAATTCAGATACGCAGTATTTT
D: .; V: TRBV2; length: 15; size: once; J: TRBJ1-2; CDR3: CASSETAAPNYGYTF; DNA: TGTGCCAGCAGTGAGACGGCAGCGCCCAACTATGGCTACACCTTC
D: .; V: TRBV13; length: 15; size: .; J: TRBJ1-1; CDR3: CASSSSGGRYTEAFF; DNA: TGTGCCAGCAGCTCCTCGGGGGGGCGGTACACTGAAGCTTTCTTT
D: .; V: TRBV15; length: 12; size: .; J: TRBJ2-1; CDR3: CATSRVSNEQFF; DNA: TGTGCCACCAGCAGAGTCAGTAATGAGCAGTTCTTC
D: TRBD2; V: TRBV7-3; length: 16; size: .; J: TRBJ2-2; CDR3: CASSLTSGGNTGELFF; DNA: TGTGCCAGCAGCTTGACTAGCGGGGGGAACACCGGGGAGCTGTTTTTT
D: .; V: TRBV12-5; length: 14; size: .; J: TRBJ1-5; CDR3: CASGPLGEDQPQHF; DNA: TGTGCTAGTGGTCCCCTCGGGGAGGATCAGCCCCAGCATTTT
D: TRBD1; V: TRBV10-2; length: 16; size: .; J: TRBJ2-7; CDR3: CASSSWDRGSVYEQYF; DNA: TGCGCCAGCAGTTCCTGGGACAGGGGGTCCGTCTACGAGCAGTACTTC
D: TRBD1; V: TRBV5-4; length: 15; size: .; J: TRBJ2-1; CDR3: CASSSRQGAYNEQFF; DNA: TGTGCCAGCAGCTCCCGACAGGGCGCCTACAATGAGCAGTTCTTC
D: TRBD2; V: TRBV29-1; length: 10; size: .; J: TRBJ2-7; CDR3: CSATGGEQYF; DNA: TGCAGCGCCACGGGGGGGGAGCAGTACTTC
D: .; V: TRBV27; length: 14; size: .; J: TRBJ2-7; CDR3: CASSLNIHIYEQYF; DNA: TGTGCCAGCAGTTTAAATATCCACATCTACGAGCAGTACTTC
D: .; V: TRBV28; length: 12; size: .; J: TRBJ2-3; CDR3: CASSPREDTQYF; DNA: TGTGCCAGCAGTCCCCGCGAAGATACGCAGTATTTT
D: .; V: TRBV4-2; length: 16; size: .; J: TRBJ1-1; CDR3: CASSQDDWAGRTEAFF; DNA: TGTGCCAGCAGCCAAGATGATTGGGCGGGTAGGACTGAAGCTTTCTTT
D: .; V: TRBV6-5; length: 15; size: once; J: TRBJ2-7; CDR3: CASGNPGHGTYEQYF; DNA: TGTGCCAGTGGTAACCCGGGACACGGAACCTACGAGCAGTACTTC
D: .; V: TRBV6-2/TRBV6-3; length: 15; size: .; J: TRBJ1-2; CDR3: CASSYDRQGGYGYTF; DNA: TGTGCCAGCAGTTACGACCGCCAGGGTGGCTATGGCTACACCTTC
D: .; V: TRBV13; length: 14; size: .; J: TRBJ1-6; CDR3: CASSLVWPNSPLHF; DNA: TGTGCCAGCAGCTTAGTATGGCCTAATTCACCCCTCCACTTT
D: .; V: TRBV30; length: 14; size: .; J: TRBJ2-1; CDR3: CAWSRDFRNNEQFF; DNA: TGTGCCTGGAGCAGGGACTTCCGTAACAATGAGCAGTTCTTC
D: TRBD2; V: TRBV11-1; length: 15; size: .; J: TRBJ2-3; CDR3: CASGLVAGDTDTQYF; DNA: TGTGCCAGCGGACTGGTAGCGGGAGACACAGATACGCAGTATTTT
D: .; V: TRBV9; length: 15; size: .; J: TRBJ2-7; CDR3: CAPAGGVEDPYEQYF; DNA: TGTGCTCCAGCAGGAGGAGTAGAGGATCCCTACGAGCAGTACTTC
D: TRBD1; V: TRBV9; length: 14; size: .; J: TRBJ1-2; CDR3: CASSVRDRAGGYTF; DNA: TGTGCCAGCAGCGTAAGAGACAGGGCCGGTGGCTACACCTTC
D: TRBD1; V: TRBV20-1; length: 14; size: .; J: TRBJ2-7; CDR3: CSASWDRGNYEQYF; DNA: TGCAGTGCTAGTTGGGACAGGGGGAACTACGAGCAGTACTTC
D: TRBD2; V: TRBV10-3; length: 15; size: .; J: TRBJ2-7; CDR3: CAISEATGSGSEQYF; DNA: TGTGCCATCAGTGAAGCCACAGGGAGCGGGAGCGAGCAGTACTTC
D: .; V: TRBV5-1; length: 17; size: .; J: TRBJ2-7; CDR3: CASSLIGGRASSYEQYF; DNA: TGCGCCAGCAGCTTGATCGGTGGCAGGGCGAGCTCCTACGAGCAGTACTTC
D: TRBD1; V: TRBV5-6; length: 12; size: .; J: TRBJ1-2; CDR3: CASSPGGHGYTF; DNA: TGTGCCAGCAGTCCAGGGGGCCATGGCTACACCTTC
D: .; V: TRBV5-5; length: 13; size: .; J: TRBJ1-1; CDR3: CASATTGNTEAFF; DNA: TGTGCCAGCGCAACCACAGGGAACACTGAAGCTTTCTTT
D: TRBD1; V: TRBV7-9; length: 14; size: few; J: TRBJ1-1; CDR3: CASSRTGAGTEAFF; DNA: TGTGCCAGCAGCAGGACAGGTGCGGGCACTGAAGCTTTCTTT
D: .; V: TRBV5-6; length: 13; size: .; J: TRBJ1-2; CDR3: CASSPPFGGGYTF; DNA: TGTGCCAGCAGCCCCCCCTTCGGTGGTGGCTACACCTTC
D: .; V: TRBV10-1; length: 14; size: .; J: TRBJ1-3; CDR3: CASRGGGTGNTIYF; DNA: TGCGCCAGCCGGGGGGGTGGGACTGGAAACACCATATATTTT
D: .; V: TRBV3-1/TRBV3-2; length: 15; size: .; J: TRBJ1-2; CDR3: CASSQVLRRRCGYTF; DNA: TGTGCCAGCAGCCAAGTGCTTCGGCGGAGGTGTGGCTACACCTTC